This T cell receptor (beta chain) was identified during a study of blood T cell repertoires in COVID-19. About the research overall: COVID-19 samples, acute and convalescent, were from the United States, Italy and Spain. Nucleic acid was either cDNA or gDNA, and it came from T cells, B-cell-depleted T cells, or PBMCs.

J lost 3 bases, V lost 6 bases, and 9 bases had no gene match. This CDR3 has 16 amino acids. Germline V gene data show CDR1 as MNHEY and CDR2 as SMNVEV (reference sequence). The repertoire was sequenced with immunoSEQ multiplex PCR; TCRdb's copy has only in-frame clones and lacks some. The sample shows more than 200,000 clones, over 75% of them seen only once. The sample taken for sequencing was PBMCs or T cells enriched from blood (not recorded which). The source of this sequence is a man in his thirties or forties in a cohort exposed to, infected with or recovered from COVID-19 (not recorded which). The V gene is TRBV27, the J gene TRBJ2-7; 12 nucleotides line up with TRBD2. In DNA form, the CDR3 reads TGTGCCAGCAGCACCAAAAAGACTAGCGGGAGCTACGAGCAGTACTTC. It is translated as CASSTKKTSGSYEQYF.